Listed below are T cell receptor beta chains from one sample, sequenced in a study of T-cell reconstitution after alpha-beta-depleted transplantation in children. TCRdb fed the PCR reads into MiXCR, producing one record per CDR3 protein. This sample has about 640,000 distinct CDR3 sequences, with 10% to 15% found just once. The sequencing used PBMCs, mostly from graft donor cells, collected 360 days after TCRalphabeta/CD19-depleted stem cell transplant. These receptor sequences come from a male patient under 18 who had a stem cell transplant for acute myeloid leukemia, so the T cells may come from the graft donor. Both conserved end residues are part of each CDR3. The D gene is left open where the match is weak. The size field is filled for only some rows; it gives once, few, many or a size class.

17,TRBJ2-3,few,TRBD1,TRBV4-2,TGTGCCAGCAGCCAACGGGACAGCAAAATCTTCACAGATACGCAGTATTTT,CASSQRDSKIFTDTQYF
16,TRBJ2-7,many,.,TRBV20-1,TGCAGTGCTAGTCTCGAGTTTCCTTTCGCGCTCTACGAGCAGTACTTC,CSASLEFPFALYEQYF
15,TRBJ2-3,many,.,TRBV2,TGTGCCAGCAGCCGCGACAGAATTTCCACAGATACGCAGTATTTT,CASSRDRISTDTQYF
13,TRBJ2-7,.,.,TRBV29-1,TGCAGCGTTGAGGGCAGGGGTGAATTCGAGCAGTACTTC,CSVEGRGEFEQYF
15,TRBJ2-6,many,.,TRBV12-3/TRBV12-4,TGTGCCAGCAGTTTATGGACCTCTGGGGCCAACGTCCTGACTTTC,CASSLWTSGANVLTF
13,TRBJ2-7,few,.,TRBV4-2,TGTGCCAGCAGCCAGTTGGGATCCTACGAGCAGTACTTC,CASSQLGSYEQYF
14,TRBJ2-2,.,TRBD1,TRBV6-1,TGTGCCAGCAGGACGGGACAGGTGACCGGGGAGCTGTTTTTT,CASRTGQVTGELFF
13,TRBJ2-7,.,.,TRBV4-3,TGCGCCAGCAGCCAAGTTCTCAGTTACGAGCAGTACTTC,CASSQVLSYEQYF
14,TRBJ2-5,few,.,TRBV20-1,TGCAGTGCCCTGGGACCTAGGTACCAAGAGACCCAGTACTTC,CSALGPRYQETQYF
17,TRBJ1-5,.,.,TRBV6-2/TRBV6-3,TGTGCCAGCAGTTACCTTTATAGGGGATCGGGCAATCAGCCCCAGCATTTT,CASSYLYRGSGNQPQHF
16,TRBJ2-1,.,.,TRBV28,TGTGCCAGCAGTTACGGTGCGGCGGGCCGCTGGGGTGAGCAGTTCTTC,CASSYGAAGRWGEQFF
16,TRBJ2-3,many,TRBD2,TRBV15,TGTGCCACCAGCCCCTTGAGAGCGGGAGGGGTAGATACGCAGTATTTT,CATSPLRAGGVDTQYF
17,TRBJ2-6,few,TRBD1,TRBV20-1,TGCAGTGCTATTCGACAGGGTGTCAGCTCTGGGGCCAACGTCCTGACTTTC,CSAIRQGVSSGANVLTF
17,TRBJ1-4,.,.,TRBV9,TGTGCCAGCAGCGTAGGTAAAGGATCCCAGAGGAATGAAAAACTGTTTTTT,CASSVGKGSQRNEKLFF
13,TRBJ2-3,many,.,TRBV20-1,TGCAGTGCCCGCCGGTCAGGGGCCCATACGCAGTATTTT,CSARRSGAHTQYF
15,TRBJ2-3,few,TRBD2,TRBV20-1,TGCAGTGCTAGTATTCACGGGAGGGCCTCGGATACGCAGTATTTT,CSASIHGRASDTQYF
16,TRBJ2-3,.,TRBD2,TRBV29-1,TGCAGCGTTGTAGCGGGAGCGGCGCTCGTCACAGATACGCAGTATTTT,CSVVAGAALVTDTQYF
18,TRBJ2-3,.,TRBD2,TRBV20-1,TGCAGTGCTAGGTGGAGAAGACTAGCGGTTTTTAGCACAGATACGCAGTATTTT,CSARWRRLAVFSTDTQYF
14,TRBJ2-2,few,TRBD1,TRBV5-1,TGCGCCAGCGCCATTACAGGGGGTACCGGGGAGCTGTTTTTT,CASAITGGTGELFF
11,TRBJ1-2,.,.,TRBV28,TGTGCCAGCAGTTTCGCCTATGGCTACACCTTC,CASSFAYGYTF
16,TRBJ1-1,few,.,TRBV25-1,TGTGCCAGCAGTGACCTACCTCCAGACTCTTTGGGTGAAGCTTTCTTT,CASSDLPPDSLGEAFF
14,TRBJ1-5,few,TRBD1,TRBV29-1,TGCAGCATGTCGACAGGGTCCTCTAATCAGCCCCAGCATTTT,CSMSTGSSNQPQHF
13,TRBJ2-7,many,.,TRBV5-1,TGCGCCAGCAGCTTGGGACAGTTCTACGAGCAGTACTTC,CASSLGQFYEQYF
15,TRBJ2-3,.,TRBD1,TRBV20-1,TGCAGTGCTAGTAACGACAGGGCCATAGAAGATACGCAGTATTTT,CSASNDRAIEDTQYF
14,TRBJ2-2,few,TRBD2,TRBV6-2/TRBV6-3,TGTGCCAGCAGTTGGGCGGGAGCGACCGGGGAGCTGTTTTTT,CASSWAGATGELFF
14,TRBJ2-3,.,TRBD2,TRBV20-1,TGCAGTGCTACCGCGGGAGGTTGGGAAGATACGCAGTATTTT,CSATAGGWEDTQYF
18,TRBJ2-1,.,TRBD2,TRBV3-1,TGTGCCAGCAGTGAAATAGCGGGAGGGCCGACAGCCTACAATGAGCAGTTCTTC,CASSEIAGGPTAYNEQFF
16,TRBJ2-5,.,.,TRBV5-1,TGCGCCAGCAGCTTGGGAGGGCTCGGTAATTCGGAGACCCAGTACTTC,CASSLGGLGNSETQYF
12,TRBJ1-5,many,.,TRBV6-6,TGTGCCAGCAGTTACTACAATCAGCCCCAGCATTTT,CASSYYNQPQHF
15,TRBJ2-7,few,.,TRBV5-5,TGTGCCAGCAGCTTGGGGCAGGGATCCCCCTACGAGCAGTACTTC,CASSLGQGSPYEQYF
16,TRBJ2-7,few,.,TRBV4-3,TGCGCCAGCAGCCAGCAAGTACAGGCCCTACCTGGCGAGCAGTACTTC,CASSQQVQALPGEQYF
16,TRBJ2-1,.,TRBD1,TRBV3-1,TGTGCCAGCAGTACCCCAGTGACAGGGGGCGGGAATGAGCAGTTCTTC,CASSTPVTGGGNEQFF
14,TRBJ2-7,many,.,TRBV27,TGTGCCAGCAGTTTCGCAGGGGCTGGCGGCGAGCAGTACTTC,CASSFAGAGGEQYF
15,TRBJ1-1,few,TRBD1,TRBV28,TGTGCCAGCAGTCGACAGGGATTCTTGAACACTGAAGCTTTCTTT,CASSRQGFLNTEAFF
15,TRBJ2-5,few,TRBD2,TRBV12-3/TRBV12-4,TGTGCCAGCAGTACCCGGACTAGCGACCAAGAGACCCAGTACTTC,CASSTRTSDQETQYF
14,TRBJ1-2,many,TRBD1,TRBV28,TGTGCCAGCAGGTCGCAGGGGGCGCCGACCGGCTACACCTTC,CASRSQGAPTGYTF
15,TRBJ1-2,.,.,TRBV4-3,TGCGCCAGCAGCCAAGAGACAGGTTTCTCCTATGGCTACACCTTC,CASSQETGFSYGYTF
16,TRBJ2-3,.,TRBD1,TRBV3-1,TGTGCCAGCAGCCCGTCTGCGGGACAGGTCACAGATACGCAGTATTTT,CASSPSAGQVTDTQYF
14,TRBJ2-3,many,.,TRBV20-1,TGCAGTGCTGAATGGGGTTTCGGCACAGATACGCAGTATTTT,CSAEWGFGTDTQYF
13,TRBJ2-1,few,.,TRBV12-3/TRBV12-4,TGTGCCAGCAGTCCGGGGGCTGTCGATGAGCAGTTCTTC,CASSPGAVDEQFF
16,TRBJ2-7,.,TRBD1,TRBV7-8,TGTGCCAGCACCTTCCCGGGGACAGGTGGCTCCTACGAGCAGTACTTC,CASTFPGTGGSYEQYF
16,TRBJ2-1,few,TRBD2,TRBV29-1,TGCAGCGTTGAAGACTGGCTAGCGGGACGGAGGGCTGAGCAGTTCTTC,CSVEDWLAGRRAEQFF
14,TRBJ2-2,many,.,TRBV7-3,TGTGCCAGCAGCTTAACCCGAGGGTCCAGGGAGCTGTTTTTT,CASSLTRGSRELFF
11,TRBJ2-2,many,.,TRBV25-1,TGTGCCAGCAGGGGAAGGGGGGAGCTGTTTTTT,CASRGRGELFF
15,TRBJ2-5,many,TRBD1,TRBV7-7,TGTGCTAGCAGCCGACCGGGACAGGGCCCGGAGACCCAGTACTTC,CASSRPGQGPETQYF
15,TRBJ2-1,few,TRBD2,TRBV12-3/TRBV12-4,TGTGCCAGCAGTCCCACTAGCGGGAGTGAGGATGAGCAGTTCTTC,CASSPTSGSEDEQFF
13,TRBJ2-7,few,.,TRBV30,TGTGCCTGGGGCCTCGGCACCGTCTACGAGCAGTACTTC,CAWGLGTVYEQYF
16,TRBJ2-2,few,TRBD2,TRBV6-1,TGTGCCAGCAGTGGCAGCGGGAGGGCCAGTGGGGGGGAGCTGTTTTTT,CASSGSGRASGGELFF
14,TRBJ2-1,few,TRBD2,TRBV7-8,TGTGCCAGCAGCTTAGAGTTAGCGGGAGGCGAGCAGTTCTTC,CASSLELAGGEQFF
16,TRBJ2-1,few,TRBD2,TRBV7-2,TGTGCCAGCAGTCACTTAGCGGGGAGCTCCTACAATGAGCAGTTCTTC,CASSHLAGSSYNEQFF
15,TRBJ2-7,.,TRBD1,TRBV11-2,TGTGCCAGCAGTCCCGCCGGGACAGGGGTTAACGAGCAGTACTTC,CASSPAGTGVNEQYF
13,TRBJ2-3,.,.,TRBV29-1,TGCAGCGTTGCGGGAGCGGTGGCAGATACGCAGTATTTT,CSVAGAVADTQYF
16,TRBJ1-5,few,.,TRBV28,TGTGCCAGCAGCTTAAGGGGAACGTATAGCAATCAGCCCCAGCATTTT,CASSLRGTYSNQPQHF
15,TRBJ2-1,.,TRBD2,TRBV4-3,TGCGCCAGCAGCCCCAGCGGGGCGCCCTACAATGAGCAGTTCTTC,CASSPSGAPYNEQFF
16,TRBJ2-1,many,TRBD2,TRBV12-3/TRBV12-4,TGTGCCAGCAGTCCCACATCTAGCGGGAGAGGGGGTGAGCAGTTCTTC,CASSPTSSGRGGEQFF
14,TRBJ2-5,few,.,TRBV28,TGTGCCAGCAGTTGGGGCGGATTCAAAGAGACCCAGTACTTC,CASSWGGFKETQYF
15,TRBJ2-2,few,.,TRBV9,TGTGCCAGCAGGATAGCGGAGGGGAACACCGGGGAGCTGTTTTTT,CASRIAEGNTGELFF
14,TRBJ2-3,.,.,TRBV28,TGTGCCAGCAGTCCACTACTACTCACAGATACGCAGTATTTT,CASSPLLLTDTQYF
15,TRBJ1-5,few,.,TRBV6-5,TGTGCCAGCAGTTACTCTGGAGGGTTCAATCAGCCCCAGCATTTT,CASSYSGGFNQPQHF